The 14 T cell receptor beta chains below were found in one sample sequenced in a study of cytomegalovirus exposure and HLA in healthy donors (dated by TCRdb to about 2017). Receptor libraries were prepared by the immunoSEQ multiplex PCR assay. A mixture of 60 forward primers for TCR Vbeta segments and 13 reverse primers for TCR Jbeta segments was used in the multiplex PCR. The immuneACCESS repertoire file appears here via TCRdb, limited to in-frame rearrangements. These files lack a portion of the clones; in checked studies, under half of the deficit traces to unresolved V genes, and the cause of the others is not known. This sample lists around 120,000 clones; 60% to 70% were detected once. The ten biggest clones cover 9.5% of the sample. The specimen sequenced was PBMCs. The receptor source for this set is a woman in her thirties or forties in good health and CMV-seropositive.

V and J are TRBV15 and TRBJ2-7, with 14 nucleotides matching TRBD2. This CDR3 region has 18 residues. V dropped 8 bases and J dropped 2; count of bases not matched to a gene: 14. Germline V gene sequence: CDR1 LNHNV, CDR2 YYDKDF (reference sequence). The CDR3 DNA is TGTGCCACCGGGATAAGGACTAGCGGGAGGTCCGATGCCTACGAGCAGTACTTC. Translating it yields CATGIRTSGRSDAYEQYF.

This clone was found a few times. V and J are TRBV14 and TRBJ1-1, with D tentatively TRBD1 (5 bases). CDR3 length equals 14 residues. CDR1 and CDR2 (germline): SGHDN, FVKESK. Trimming pared 2 bases from V and 4 bases from J, leaving 11 bases between. The CDR3 bases are TGTGCCAGCAGCCAACAGGGTGGGGTCACTGAAGCTTTCTTT. It codes for CASSQQGGVTEAFF.

This clone was recorded a few times. V gene TRBV19 combines with J gene TRBJ2-2; D remains unclear. In germline, CDR1 is LNHDA, CDR2 SQIVND (reference sequence). This CDR3 contains 13 residues. V was clipped by 6 bases and J by 3 bases, with 8 bases between them. The CDR3 protein is CASRRTDTGELFF. The DNA of the CDR3 is TGTGCCAGTAGGCGAACCGACACCGGGGAGCTGTTTTTT.

This clone was recorded once. The chain carries TRBV19 and TRBJ2-7, with 15 positions matching TRBD2. CDR3 length: 16 residues. The V segment lost 5 bases and the J segment 6 bases; nucleotides outside the gene matches: 8. Looked up from germline, CDR1 is LNHDA and CDR2 is SQIVND (reference sequence). The CDR3 coding sequence is TGTGCCAGTAGTGTAGGACTAGCGGGAGGGATGTCCGAGCAGTACTTC. Protein: CASSVGLAGGMSEQYF.

In the case of this clone: Other DNA sequences from this sample encode an identical CDR3 as well. The chain couples TRBV7-6 to TRBJ1-2, with a tentative D call TRBD1 (6 bases). Germline V gives CDR1 SGHVS, CDR2 FNYEAQ. This CDR3 has 12 amino acids. The V end was cut by 0 bases, the J end by 7 bases, with 6 bases between. In DNA form, the CDR3 reads TGTGCCAGCAGCTTAGCAGGGGGTGGCTACACCTTC. It translates to CASSLAGGGYTF.

The J gene is TRBJ1-4, the V gene TRBV30; no firm D call. This CDR3 spans 17 amino acids. The ends were cut back, 1 base at V and 7 bases at J, with 22 bases in the middle. Germline V gene data show CDR1 as GTSNPN and CDR2 as SVGIG (reference sequence). This CDR3 is CAWSGPLFERRSEKLFF. In DNA, the CDR3 is TGTGCCTGGAGTGGGCCCCTCTTCGAACGGAGATCTGAAAAACTGTTTTTT.

This chain connects TRBV5-1 to TRBJ2-3; 7 nucleotides agree with TRBD2. The CDR3 runs 16 residues. Germline V lookup: CDR1 SGHRS, CDR2 YFSETQ. After removal of 0 bases from V and 2 bases from J, the junction contained 6 bases not matched to a gene. CDR3 protein: CASSLGQRGFTDTQYF. DNA of the CDR3: TGCGCCAGCAGCTTGGGTCAGCGGGGCTTCACAGATACGCAGTATTTT.

The gene calls are TRBV7-9 and TRBJ2-1; D is uncertain. This CDR3 region has 13 residues. Germline loops: CDR1 SEHNR, CDR2 FQNEAQ (reference sequence). Trimming stripped 1 base from V and 8 bases from J, with 9 bases between. This CDR3 is CASSLVAGYEQFF. The CDR3 nucleotides read TGTGCCAGCAGCTTAGTCGCAGGATATGAGCAGTTCTTC.

V is TRBV19 and J is TRBJ1-1; 8 bases align to TRBD1. Losses at the gene ends were 10 bases for V and 0 bases for J; bases not matched to a gene: 7. This CDR3 region has 14 residues. Germline V gene sequence: CDR1 LNHDA, CDR2 SQIVND (reference sequence). The CDR3 DNA follows: TGTGCCATTTGGTGGACAGGGCTGAACACTGAAGCTTTCTTT. As protein: CAIWWTGLNTEAFF.

This clone has a handful of counts. This sequence joins TRBV29-1 and TRBJ1-2; D call uncertain. V lost 3 bases and J lost 7, with 18 bases in between. This CDR3 region has 14 residues. Germline values: CDR1 SQVTM, CDR2 ANQGSEA. The CDR3 DNA reads as TGCAGCGTTGAGAAGACGCAGGAGGGAAGTGGCTACACCTTC. Protein: CSVEKTQEGSGYTF.

The chain combines TRBV4-3 with TRBJ1-2; 7 nucleotides line up with TRBD1. Germline V gene sequence: CDR1 LGHNA, CDR2 YSLEER. V shed 4 bases and J 4 bases; nucleotides not matched to a gene: 9. This CDR3 spans 15 amino acids. CDR3 DNA: TGCGCCAGCAGCCGGTCCCTCCGGGACAGCTATGGCTACACCTTC. It specifies CASSRSLRDSYGYTF.

The chain couples TRBV28 to TRBJ1-3; D is possibly TRBD1 (5 bases). The V end lost 5 bases, the J end lost 0 bases, and 11 bases lay between the germline ends. This CDR3 is 15 amino acids long. Germline CDR1 reads MDHEN; CDR2 reads SYDVKM. CDR3 nucleotide sequence: TGTGCCAGCAGTCCACCCGACAGCTCTGGAAACACCATATATTTT. It translates to CASSPPDSSGNTIYF.

V usage is TRBV27 and J usage is TRBJ2-1; D uncertain. CDR3 size: 11 residues. Per the germline V gene, CDR1 is MNHEY and CDR2 is SMNVEV (reference sequence). V shed 6 bases and J shed 9 bases, with 9 bases lying between them. CDR3 in DNA: TGTGCCAGCAGATATGGGCGTGAGCAGTTCTTC. Translated, it gives CASRYGREQFF.

This clone was observed a few times. The CDR3: CASSWEGPRQSYNEQFF. CDR3 nucleotide sequence: TGTGCCAGCAGTTGGGAGGGGCCACGACAGTCCTACAATGAGCAGTTCTTC. This rearrangement joins TRBV2 to TRBJ2-1, with TRBD2 matching over 7 bases. CDR3 length equals 17 residues. V was pared by 5 bases and J by 1 base, with 11 bases of the junction left unmatched. Germline loops: CDR1 SNHLY, CDR2 FYNNEI.